The clone carrying this T cell receptor (beta chain) was observed many times. Its specificity is unknown. The CDR3 has 14 amino acids. With V trimmed by 6 bases and J by 5 bases, 9 bases remained unmatched. These data belong to a study of regulatory T cells in long-lasting Graves disease. Overall study findings and caveats: Under persistent disease, TRBV28, TRBJ1-2 and TRBJ2-5 were used preferentially. Relative to newly diagnosed Graves' patients, persistent ones had lower TCR diversity. Whereas more than 950 public clonotypes were shared by new patients, persistent patients shared more, at some 2,500.

The authors built TCR beta libraries using iRepertoire HTBI primers and Arm-PCR of CDR3 regions. TCRdb itself ran the multiplex PCR reads through MiXCR, one entry per CDR3 protein. The table records around 400,000 distinct CDR3 sequences, around 15% of them present only once. Time point specified: newly diagnosed GD, antithyroid drugs for less than 3 months. PBMC-derived RNA was used for the TCR library. Patients all came to the study from an endocrinology department in Xi'an, China. The genes are TRBV12-3 or TRBV12-4 and TRBJ2-5, with 7 bases aligning to TRBD2. This clonotype originated in a female donor with Graves disease. The sample consisted of peripheral blood mononuclear cells (PBMCs), taken at new diagnosis, from a patient treated with antithyroid drugs. This CDR3 reads CASRPGAGGETQYF. CDR3 sequence (DNA): TGTGCCAGCAGACCCGGGGCCGGGGGGGAGACCCAGTACTTC.